Detailed here is one T cell receptor (beta chain). Germline lookup yields CDR1 LGHDT and CDR2 YNNKEL (reference sequence). Unmatched junction bases numbered 8, after V lost 4 bases and J lost 11 bases. The CDR3 sequence is 14 residues long. These data are taken from a study of blood T cells in healthy people across ages. Next came a second PCR, run for about 7 to 12 cycles, which used a sample-barcoded 5' primer along with a J-beta primer mix. MiXCR, run by TCRdb on the 5' RACE reads, gives a single entry per CDR3 protein. Of about 670,000 distinct CDR3 sequences in the sample, roughly two fifths were seen once.

The chain carries TRBV3-1 and TRBJ1-6; 7 bases fit TRBD1. Sequenced sample: blood. The receptor comes from a man aged 80 or over in good health. The CDR3 nucleotides are TGTGCCAGCAGCCCTTCCAGGGGGATCGCACCCCTCCACTTT. Its translation is CASSPSRGIAPLHF.